These 29 T cell receptor beta chains originate from one sample sequenced in a study of siplizumab effects on memory and regulatory T cells. Clones were sequenced by immunoSEQ multiplex PCR, and TCRdb holds only the in-frame ones, with some missing. The profile shows about 52,000 clones, less than 98% of them singletons. The sequenced material came from naive CD4+ T cells sorted from blood. The receptor set was obtained from a human donor in good health.

The V call is TRBV5-4, the J call TRBJ2-7, with D possibly matching TRBD2 (5 bases). With 0 bases removed from V and 2 bases from J, the gap between germline ends came to 21 bases. The CDR3 runs to 18 residues. Germline CDR1 reads SGHNT; CDR2 reads YYREEE (reference sequence). CDR3 residues: CASSLGPLSGNWPYEQYF. Written as DNA, the CDR3 is TGTGCCAGCAGCTTGGGTCCCCTATCCGGGAATTGGCCCTACGAGCAGTACTTC.

V is TRBV6-5 and J is TRBJ1-2, with 9 bases matching TRBD1. Per the germline V gene, CDR1 is MNHEY and CDR2 is SVGAGI. The CDR3 runs 15 residues. V trimming: 4 bases; J trimming: 7 bases; junction bases outside the gene matches: 10. CDR3 region: CASSWEGQGFAGYTF. For the CDR3, the DNA is TGTGCCAGCAGTTGGGAGGGACAGGGTTTCGCTGGCTACACCTTC.

The chain couples TRBV6-5 to TRBJ2-7; TRBD1 is a possible D gene (6 bases). This CDR3 is 13 amino acids long. Germline CDR1 MNHEY, CDR2 SVGAGI. Trimming took off 2 bases at V and 5 bases at J, with 10 bases between the two ends. The DNA for the CDR3 is TGTGCCAGCAGTTACGGCAGGGGAGACGAGCAGTACTTC. This codes for CASSYGRGDEQYF.

The V gene is TRBV21-1, the J gene TRBJ2-7; TRBD2 is the table's D call and was not checked against the DNA. TRBV21-1 is a recognized pseudogene. The CDR3 sequence is 16 residues long. The CDR3 loop reads CASSKMGGASDCEQYF. CDR3 DNA: TGTGCCAGCAGCAAAATGGGAGGGGCTAGCGATTGCGAGCAGTACTTC.

The genes are TRBV7-2 and TRBJ1-4; tentatively, D is TRBD1 (5 bases). Germline V gene data show CDR1 as SGHTA and CDR2 as FQGNSA. The CDR3 covers 14 residues. Trimming removed 1 base from V and 8 bases from J, with 11 bases in between. In nucleotides, the CDR3 is TGTGCCAGCAGCTTAGTGGGGGTGGGAGAAAAACTGTTTTTT. Its translation is CASSLVGVGEKLFF.

This chain links TRBV30 with TRBJ2-1; the match to TRBD2 covers 14 bases. CDR1 and CDR2 (germline): GTSNPN, SVGIG (reference sequence). The trim removed 0 bases at V and 8 bases at J, leaving 9 bases unmatched. The CDR3 loop spans 17 amino acids. DNA of the CDR3: TGTGCCTGGAGTGTCGGGGTGGGACTAGCGGGAGCCGATGAGCAGTTCTTC. This codes for CAWSVGVGLAGADEQFF. The full variable domain, with the rest looked up from reference TRBV30 and TRBJ2-1, is SQTIHQWPATLVQPVGSPLSLECTVEGTSNPNLYWYRQAAGRGLQLLFYSVGIGQISSEVPQNLSASRPQDRQFILSSKKLLLSDSGFYLCAWSVGVGLAGADEQFFGPGTRLTVL.

A remark on this clone: A read error may produce the germline difference seen at one junction end. The V call is TRBV6-5, the J call TRBJ2-5; possibly TRBD1 or TRBD2 for D (5 bases each). This CDR3 has 11 residues. The germline gives CDR1 MNHEY, CDR2 SVGAGI. The chain's CDR3 is CVAGTQETQYF. The CDR3 DNA follows: TGCGTTGCCGGGACCCAAGAGACCCAGTACTTC.

The chain joins TRBV19 to TRBJ1-5; tentative D call: TRBD1 (6 bases). CDR1 is LNHDA and CDR2 is SQIVND in the germline V gene (reference sequence). The CDR3 spans 15 residues. V lost 4 bases and J 1 base, leaving 11 bases between the germline ends. The CDR3 sequence is CASSSTGRSNQPQHF. Here the CDR3 DNA reads TGTGCCAGTAGTAGTACAGGGAGAAGCAATCAGCCCCAGCATTTT.

The rearrangement joins TRBV5-4 to TRBJ1-2; 7 bases agree with TRBD1. The junction had 4 bases not matched to a gene; V was cut back by 5 bases and J by 0 bases. CDR3 size: 14 residues. CDR1 and CDR2 from the germline V gene are SGHNT and YYREEE (reference sequence). CDR3 loop: CASSSTGTNYGYTF. The DNA for the CDR3 is TGTGCCAGCAGTTCGACAGGGACTAACTATGGCTACACCTTC.

The V gene is TRBV14, the J gene TRBJ2-2, with TRBD1 matching 7 bases. This CDR3 region has 16 residues. V shed 4 bases, J shed 1 base, and the junction held 6 bases outside the gene matches. CDR1 and CDR2 from the germline V gene are SGHDN and FVKESK. The CDR3 loop reads CASSLNRGQNTGELFF. In DNA, the CDR3 is TGTGCCAGCAGCCTCAACAGGGGTCAGAACACCGGGGAGCTGTTTTTT.

The rearrangement links TRBV6-1 to TRBJ2-5; D possibly corresponds to TRBD2 (7 bases). The CDR3 sequence is 17 residues long. Germline assignment: CDR1 MNHNS and CDR2 SASEGT. V lost 0 bases to trimming and J lost 4 bases, with 18 bases between them. CDR3 in DNA: TGTGCCAGCAGTGAAGCGGGAGGGGGGGCGCTTAGAGAGACCCAGTACTTC. Its protein product is CASSEAGGGALRETQYF.

The chain uses TRBV15 and TRBJ1-1; D remains unclear. Trimming took 7 bases from V and 4 from J, leaving 19 bases between them. The CDR3 totals 15 residues. Per the germline V gene, CDR1 is LNHNV and CDR2 is YYDKDF (reference sequence). The CDR3 DNA reads as TGTGCCACCAACAAACTAGGAGGGCTGGGCACTGAAGCTTTCTTT. This codes for CATNKLGGLGTEAFF.

The rearrangement links TRBV12-1 to TRBJ2-7. TRBV12-1 is an annotated pseudogene. The CDR3 has 9 amino acids. The CDR3 sequence: CASSFEQYF. In DNA, the CDR3 is TGTGCCAGCAGCTTCGAGCAGTACTTC.

This chain links TRBV21-1 with TRBJ2-2; TRBD2, the table's D call, lacks a check against the DNA. TRBV21-1 is a pseudogene segment. The CDR3 contains 17 residues. The CDR3 DNA sequence: TGTGCCAGCAGCAATACGGGAGGGCCTTCGAACACCGGGGAGCTGTTTTTT. It translates to CASSNTGGPSNTGELFF.

This clone was seen once. This chain uses TRBV7-9 with TRBJ2-1; 11 bases line up with TRBD2. CDR1 SEHNR and CDR2 FQNEAQ come from the germline V gene (reference sequence). V was clipped by 8 bases and J by 5 bases; unmatched bases: 8. CDR3 length: 15 amino acids. In DNA, the CDR3 is TGTGCCAGCCGTCTGGGGACTAGCGGCCACAATGAGCAGTTCTTC. Residues: CASRLGTSGHNEQFF. The variable domain in full, completed from reference TRBV7-9 and TRBJ2-1, reads DTGVSQNPRHKITKRGQNVTFRCDPISEHNRLYWYRQTLGQGPEFLTYFQNEAQLEKSRLLSDRFSAERPKGSFSTLEIQRTEQGDSAMYLCASRLGTSGHNEQFFGPGTRLTVL.

Only one count was recorded for this clone. This sequence joins TRBV6-1 and TRBJ2-7, with D uncertain. Germline CDR1 and CDR2: MNHNS and SASEGT. Trimming cost V 6 bases and J 4 bases, with 10 bases left between them. The CDR3 has 12 residues. In nucleotides, the CDR3 is TGTGCCAGCAGCAATTCACGTTACGAGCAGTACTTC. Translating gives CASSNSRYEQYF.

The gene calls are TRBV9 and TRBJ2-1; D unresolved. Per germline, CDR1 SGDLS and CDR2 YYNGEE. The length of the CDR3 is 14 residues. V lost 0 bases and J 5 bases, leaving 9 bases between the germline ends. The CDR3 nucleotides read TGTGCCAGCAGCGTAGGTTGGCAGAACAATGAGCAGTTCTTC. This codes for CASSVGWQNNEQFF.

The chain joins TRBV5-4 to TRBJ2-1; 16 positions agree with TRBD2. Looked up from germline, CDR1 is SGHNT and CDR2 is YYREEE (reference sequence). The CDR3 covers 17 residues. The junction had 11 bases not matched to a gene; V was cut back by 4 bases and J by 10 bases. Written as DNA, the CDR3 is TGTGCCAGCAGCCCACCGGGACTAGCGGGAGGGCCAGTCGAGCAGTTCTTC. It codes for CASSPPGLAGGPVEQFF.

The CDR3 DNA is TGTGCCAGCGGGAATCGGGGTATGTCTGAAGCTTTCTTT. This translates into CASGNRGMSEAFF. The gene calls are TRBV27 and TRBJ1-1; no definite D call. Germline CDR1 and CDR2: MNHEY and SMNVEV (reference sequence). V was cut by 8 bases and J by 6 bases, with 16 bases left in between. The CDR3 is made up of 13 amino acids.

This clone was recorded once. Sequence at one end of the junction differs from germline and may be a read error. V and J are TRBV6-1 and TRBJ2-1, with 7 positions matching TRBD1. The CDR3 is 16 amino acids. Germline CDR1 is MNHNS and CDR2 is SASEGT. CDR3 sequence reads: CASSDRTGSSYNGQFF. The CDR3 DNA is TGTGCCAGCAGTGACCGGACAGGCAGCTCCTACAATGGGCAGTTCTTC.

The J gene is TRBJ2-3, the V gene TRBV7-9, with D unresolved. V was clipped by 2 bases and J by 0 bases, with 9 bases between them. This CDR3 comprises 15 residues. In germline, CDR1 is SEHNR, CDR2 FQNEAQ (reference sequence). CDR3: CASSLFATSTDTQYF. The CDR3 nucleotides are TGTGCCAGCAGCTTATTCGCCACCAGCACAGATACGCAGTATTTT.

This sequence joins TRBV9 and TRBJ2-1; maybe TRBD2 (5 bases). V was trimmed by 0 bases and J by 9 bases, leaving 7 bases between them. CDR3 length: 12 amino acids. Germline values: CDR1 SGDLS, CDR2 YYNGEE. CDR3 coding DNA: TGTGCCAGCAGCGTAGGACGGGGTGAGCAGTTCTTC. Protein: CASSVGRGEQFF.

This clone was recorded only once. V is TRBV30 and J is TRBJ1-1; no reliable D call. The germline CDR1 and CDR2 sequences are GTSNPN and SVGIG (reference sequence). Trimming pared 0 bases from V and 5 bases from J, leaving 19 bases between. The CDR3 loop spans 16 amino acids. The CDR3 nucleotides are TGTGCCTGGAGTGTACGATTCAGTCTCGCCGAAACTGAAGCTTTCTTT. As protein: CAWSVRFSLAETEAFF.

J is TRBJ1-4 and V is TRBV6-6, with a tentative D call TRBD1 (6 bases). Trimming took 5 bases from V and 7 from J, leaving 14 bases between them. The CDR3 is 14 residues long. Germline V gene lookup returns CDR1 MNHNY and CDR2 SVGAGI (reference sequence). The CDR3 DNA reads TGTGCCAGCAGTCAACCAACAGGGAGTGAAAAACTGTTTTTT. It yields the protein CASSQPTGSEKLFF.

The V call is TRBV19, the J call TRBJ2-2, with 9 bases that match TRBD1. The germline V gene encodes CDR1 LNHDA and CDR2 SQIVND (reference sequence). The CDR3 is 16 residues long. V was clipped by 4 bases and J by 5 bases; unmatched bases: 8. CDR3 sequence: CASSTTDRGITGELFF. The DNA for the CDR3 is TGTGCCAGTAGTACTACCGACAGGGGGATTACCGGGGAGCTGTTTTTT.

This sequence joins TRBV5-8 and TRBJ1-2, with 9 nucleotides matching TRBD1. After removal of 5 bases from V and 4 bases from J, the junction contained 15 bases not matched to a gene. This CDR3 comprises 17 residues. CDR1 SGHTS and CDR2 YDEGEE come from the germline V gene. This CDR3 is CASRHVPGQGTRYGYTF. The CDR3 coding sequence is TGTGCCAGCAGGCACGTGCCGGGACAGGGAACACGCTATGGCTACACCTTC.

V gene TRBV15 combines with J gene TRBJ2-4; D not certain. V lost 0 bases and J 5 bases, leaving 8 bases between the germline ends. This CDR3 has 14 amino acids. Germline values: CDR1 LNHNV, CDR2 YYDKDF (reference sequence). The CDR3 region is CATSRERLENIQYF. The CDR3 DNA reads as TGTGCCACCAGCAGAGAAAGGTTGGAAAACATTCAGTACTTC. The full variable domain, its missing parts supplied by reference TRBV15 and TRBJ2-4, is DAMVIQNPRYQVTQFGKPVTLSCSQTLNHNVMYWYQQKSSQAPKLLFHYYDKDFNNEADTPDNFQSRRPNTSFCFLDIRSPGLGDTAMYLCATSRERLENIQYFGAGTRLSVL.

The rearrangement links TRBV5-4 to TRBJ1-2, with a possible D match to TRBD1 (6 bases). Looked up from germline, CDR1 is SGHNT and CDR2 is YYREEE (reference sequence). The V gene lost 4 bases and the J gene lost 6 bases, with 16 bases spanning the gap. This CDR3 spans 14 amino acids. The CDR3 DNA reads as TGTGCCAGCAGCCTAAGGGACATTACTAATGGCTACACCTTC. Protein sequence: CASSLRDITNGYTF.

The J gene is TRBJ1-2, the V gene TRBV4-1; 9 bases are shared with TRBD1. The V gene's germline CDR1 is MGHRA and CDR2 YSYEKL. The CDR3 is 15 residues long. The ends lost 0 bases at V and 5 bases at J; junction bases unmatched: 4. In DNA form, the CDR3 reads TGCGCCAGCAGCCAAGAAGGGACAGGGCCATATGGCTACACCTTC. Encoded protein: CASSQEGTGPYGYTF.